At least ten counts were recorded for the clone carrying this T cell receptor (beta chain). What it binds is not known. The record originates from a study of glioma-infiltrating T cells. Notes on the study in general: Tissue and blood shared very few CDR3 sequences. Gliomas, especially low-grade, showed above-expected tissue-blood divergence; non-neoplastic patients showed below.

The V and J ends lost 3 bases and 5 bases respectively, with 16 bases between them. Per germline, CDR1 SQVTM and CDR2 ANQGSEA. This CDR3 is 15 amino acids long. TCR alpha and beta CDR3 regions were amplified from RNA using iRepertoire nested multiplex PCR. For one-step reverse transcription and amplification, 100-400 ng of tissue mRNA or PBMC total RNA was used. TCRdb used MiXCR to reprocess the multiplex PCR reads, holding one entry per CDR3 protein. The sample shows around 99,000 distinct CDR3 sequences, around 25% of them seen only once. The sample comprised glioma tissue, nonneoplastic brain tissue, or PBMCs (not recorded which). The rearrangement joins TRBV29-1 to TRBJ1-4; D perhaps matches TRBD1 (5 bases). The TCR sequence derives from a human donor with low-grade glioma or glioblastoma, undergoing nonglioma brain surgery, or in good health (not recorded which). In DNA, the CDR3 is TGCAGCGTTGACTCCGGGGCCTTCGGAAATGAAAAACTGTTTTTT. The encoded protein is CSVDSGAFGNEKLFF.